Reported below is one T cell receptor beta chain. Its target antigen remains unknown. This entry belongs to a study of cytomegalovirus exposure and HLA in healthy donors (dated by TCRdb to 2015 to 2018). Background for the entire study: According to an earlier analysis of a few hundred of the donors, 150 million to 200 million T cells yielded 95 million to 140 million unique TCR beta sequences and about 280 Gb of sequence data. An early release that covered fewer than 750 HLA-typed donors contained approximately 300 gigabases of sequencing data and tens of millions of unique TCR sequences. Of the roughly 420 genotyped donors, over 80% were placed in the genetic ancestry cluster associated with self-reported Caucasian donors. The study aimed to test whether signatures of past pathogen exposure could be identified by cataloging public T cell receptors. The study profiled the T cell repertoires of 666 subjects by immunosequencing and related them to cytomegalovirus serostatus. A separate validation cohort of more than 100 different subjects was used in addition to the approximately 610-subject first cohort. To predict cytomegalovirus infection status, the study combined high-throughput TCR immunosequencing, statistical association of individual TCRs with disease status, and machine learning. A later analysis re-analyzed previously published TCR beta repertoires from roughly 630 donors and added high-resolution HLA genotyping to study TCR occurrence patterns. In the later analysis, no new phenotypic data were used to find candidate immune exposures; instead, reliance was placed on TCR beta sequences and their occurrence across donors. An earlier analysis of 587 of the donors applied high-throughput TCR beta sequencing to assess whether each TCR beta V gene segment acted as functional or pseudogenic. Donor age, sex, ethnicity and CMV serostatus were compiled together with the repertoire data. A later genetic analysis took genome-wide SNP genotypes for about 60% of the roughly 670 donors and used that subset as a discovery cohort. Every discovery cohort repertoire had been produced on one sequencing platform. Both class I and class II loci were covered by HLA typing, at four-digit resolution. Typing coverage varied by locus: about 620-630 donors for A, B, C, DRB1 and DQB1; approximately 500 for DQA1; around 570 for DPA1; more than 450 for DPB1. Four to six DR-DQ haplotypes were handled as single units for association and clustering, since linkage in the cohort was strong. Among roughly 400 genotyped donors of the cohort, an average of roughly 240,000 unique TCR beta nucleotide sequences were sequenced per donor, roughly a sixth of them non-productive. The paper as a whole reports these results and caveats: The classifier was reported to diagnose cytomegalovirus status with high specificity and sensitivity in both the original and validation cohorts. Roughly uniform sequencing depth across donors was assumed in presence/absence analyses, although this assumption may not hold. Only TCR beta chains were sequenced in this cohort, and the absence of alpha or paired-chain data limited detectable features. Correlated functional status among segregating V segments might reflect linkage disequilibrium, but an unknown experimental factor could not be ruled out. Several of the top co-occurrence clusters appeared to be linked to parvovirus B19, influenza, CMV and Epstein-Barr virus, according to a later analysis. Most TCR sequences were seen in very few donors, while some public TCRs were found in many individuals. An association between a missense DCLRE1C variant and V-gene and J-gene trimming of TCR beta chains was found in a later genetic analysis and replicated in an independent cohort. A later analysis found that most CMV-associated TCR beta chains appeared HLA-restricted, with HLA associations seemingly driven largely by CMV exposure. Strong co-occurrence of HLA alleles, especially DR and DQ, made assigning TCR associations to individual alleles difficult. Because HLA typing was unavailable for some donors at each locus, only the typed subset was used in association tests. The earlier analysis of 450 to 700 of the donors excluded about 16 rarely observed V segments, including chromosome 9 orphons, because counts were too low. The 87-base-pair reads could not distinguish some IMGT-functional V segments, including TRBV6-2 and TRBV6-3, so those segments were excluded. A few of the identified cytomegalovirus-associated TCR beta chains were confirmed in vitro to be specific for cytomegalovirus antigens. A further reported finding was that TCR beta sequences accurately predicted the HLA-A and HLA-B alleles for most subjects in the first cohort. A later analysis associated some 17,000 TCR beta sequences with specific HLA alleles at a false discovery rate of 0.05. A later analysis found that HLA-associated TCR beta chains were more clonally expanded and had lower generation probabilities than equally common non-associated chains. A later genetic analysis reported fewer N-insertions in productive TCRs among donors in an Asian-associated ancestry cluster than the approximately 700-donor mean. An earlier analysis of approximately 590 of the donors showed that most TCR beta V segments appeared in productive rearrangements either about 90% or about 30% of the time, which broadly matched IMGT annotations. A group of highly shared sequence variants was considered likely to be a technical artifact of the sequencing pipeline. The only immune exposure information available for the cohort was CMV serostatus. The authors suggested that the approach could potentially be generalized to other disease states and immunological phenotypes. According to a later analysis, TCR association rates differed among HLA loci, with DRB1 alleles showing the most associated TCRs and HLA-C alleles showing the fewest. In the study, 150 to 200 TCR beta chains were listed as associated with cytomegalovirus.

In total, 500 to 700 healthy bone marrow donors made up the cohort. At the time of sampling, all cohort members were nominally healthy, though unrecorded immune exposures were likely present. The donor tested CMV seronegative, placing the donor among the 350 or so seronegative members of the cohort. Every donor gave a peripheral blood sample, and the peripheral blood mononuclear cells from that sample were used for TCR beta sequencing. Genomic DNA extraction from the blood cell samples was performed with the Qiagen DNeasy Blood Extraction Kit. The method behind the library was the immunoSEQ multiplex PCR assay. For the multiplex PCR, a mixture combining 60 forward primers for TCR Vbeta segments and 13 reverse primers for TCR Jbeta segments was used. The CDR3 region of rearranged TCR beta genes was amplified from genomic DNA by a multiplex PCR assay. The amplified TCR beta libraries were sequenced on the Illumina HiSeq System as 87-base-pair reads. Under the source paper's analysis protocol: A later analysis tallied tens of millions of unique TCR beta chains across the 610 or so repertoires, and roughly 11 million of those chains were shared by two or more donors. A nearest-neighbor algorithm error-corrected the raw reads and collapsed the reads into unique sequences, merging closely related sequences to remove PCR and sequencing errors. V, D and J gene segments were assigned by aligning CDR3 sequences to IMGT reference sequences. For a sequence to be retained, at least a six-nucleotide match to both a V gene segment and a J gene segment was required. Rearrangements were classified as productive when the CDR3 lacked stop codons and remained in frame with V and J, and all other rearrangements were classified as non-productive. CDR3 was defined according to IMGT convention as the region running from the second conserved V-encoded cysteine to the conserved J-encoded phenylalanine. In an earlier analysis of around 540 of the donors, sequences lacking an unambiguous match to a single V gene segment were excluded. In an earlier analysis of around 590 of the donors, a V segment was called functional when productive rearrangements were above 56.7%, and segregating when the standard deviation between donors exceeded 5%. A statistical classification framework was built for diagnosing cytomegalovirus status from the catalog of TCR beta chain sequences. V and J gene assignment, in a later analysis, came from comparing TCR nucleotide sequences with IMGT/GENE-DB human TR gene sequences. Using the TCRdist pipeline, a later analysis assigned CDR3 sequences along with most-parsimonious VDJ recombination scenarios. In a later analysis, each TCR beta chain was defined by its CDR3 amino acid sequence together with its V-gene family, and reads without a unique V-gene family were excluded. A later analysis removed 600 or so highly shared, low-generation-probability nucleotide sequences to deal with suspected cross-contamination and a sequencing artifact. For each public chain, a later analysis derived a clonal expansion index from normalized ranks of inferred template counts within each repertoire. In a later analysis, generation probabilities were computed with a VDJ recombination model fitted to out-of-frame rearrangements, and the resulting probabilities were checked against IGoR. In a later analysis, TCR-TCR, TCR-HLA and TCR-CMV co-occurrence was scored with hypergeometric tests, and a repertoire-size bias correction was applied to TCR pairs. To estimate false discovery rates, a later analysis permuted the HLA or CMV assignments 20 times. In a later analysis, co-occurring TCRs were grouped using DBSCAN, and TCRdist sequence similarity was added for clustering within HLA-allele-positive subsets. Repertoires with fewer than 30,000 or more than 120,000 public chains were left out of co-occurrence clustering, as were about 5 repertoires with anomalous nucleotide sharing. In TCRdb, the immuneACCESS table is reduced to in-frame sequences with V and J assigned. These tables do not hold every clone; where another copy was compared, an unresolved V gene accounts for under half, and the others remain unexplained. V, J and clone size are taken as reported in that table, and D and trimming were inferred from the DNA itself. The sample table includes 96,000 or so clones. The ten largest account for roughly 3.4% of the sample.

The germline V and J ends show losses of 0 bases and 6 bases respectively, and no gene match explains 8 bases of the junction. From the cysteine up to the phenylalanine, the CDR3 has a length of 15 residues. Just CDR3 DNA is preserved here, 45 bases in frame from base 1. From the germline V gene, CDR1 is SNHLY and CDR2 is FYNNEI. The TCR comes from a woman between 25 and 40 years old in good health and CMV-seronegative. Recombination connected TRBV2 to TRBJ2-7; 7 of the junction bases match TRBD2. The sequenced sample consisted of PBMCs. The CDR3 corresponds to CASSEAWGGEGEQYF. The DNA is TGTGCCAGCAGTGAAGCGTGGGGGGGGGAAGGCGAGCAGTACTTC.